What follows is one TCR beta chain and its context. This entry belongs to a study of blood T cell repertoires in COVID-19. Study-wide context: Samples of COVID-19 (acute and convalescent) were obtained from the United States, Italy and Spain.

Resolution of symptoms, clearance, or two negative PCRs was present in recovered Cohort 3 donors. The method was immunoSEQ multiplex PCR; TCRdb's version includes in-frame clones alone and lacks a portion of them. The sample comprises under 300,000 clones, 70% to 90% of which are singletons, and 1.5% to 2% rests with the top ten. The germline V gene has CDR1 LNHDA and CDR2 SQIVND (reference sequence). The V segment lost 4 bases and the J segment 2 bases; nucleotides outside the gene matches: 20. The CDR3 runs 21 residues. The chain uses TRBV19 and TRBJ1-6; 7 nucleotides agree with TRBD1. The sequenced material came from PBMCs or T cells enriched from blood (not recorded which). This sequence originates from a woman aged 45-65 years who had recovered from COVID-19. CDR3 bases: TGTGCCAGTAGTACTCGAGGGACAGCGATAAACCGGGTTACCTATAATTCACCCCTCCACTTT. Amino acids: CASSTRGTAINRVTYNSPLHF.